This TCR beta chain was documented in a study of blood T cell repertoires in COVID-19. For the study at large: T cells, B-cell-depleted T cells, or PBMCs provided the cDNA or gDNA that served as material.

Here immunoSEQ multiplex PCR was the method, and the copy in TCRdb shows in-frame clones only, minus some. This table holds 95,000 to 150,000 clones, about 80% found once. Germline V gene data show CDR1 as SGHRS and CDR2 as YFSETQ. This CDR3 contains 12 residues. V lost 3 bases and J 9 bases, leaving 10 bases between the germline ends. This TCR was sampled from a man between 60 and 70 years old with active or convalescent COVID-19. This chain joins TRBV5-1 and TRBJ2-1, with D possibly being TRBD2 (5 bases). The sequenced sample consisted of peripheral blood. CDR3 region: CASSSPGSEQFF. In DNA, the CDR3 is TGCGCCAGCAGCTCCCCGGGGAGTGAGCAGTTCTTC.